The 11 T cell receptor beta chains given below trace back to one sample, sequenced in a study of technical replicates of blood from a few donors. Assay: immunoSEQ multiplex PCR; the TCRdb copy retains only in-frame clones and omits some. The sample includes some 82,000 clones, roughly 94% of them seen just once. Sequencing was performed on T cells isolated from PBMCs. The receptors were sampled from a human donor in good health.

V usage is TRBV9 and J usage is TRBJ1-1, with D possibly matching TRBD1 (5 bases). V lost 3 bases and J lost 1, with 7 bases in between. Germline V lookup: CDR1 SGDLS, CDR2 YYNGEE. This CDR3 contains 13 residues. The CDR3 sequence is CASSEGQNTEAFF. CDR3 DNA sequence: TGTGCCAGCAGCGAAGGACAGAACACTGAAGCTTTCTTT.

The chain joins TRBV4-2 to TRBJ2-1; the match to TRBD2 covers 8 bases. There are 14 residues in the CDR3. V gave up 0 bases and J gave up 9 bases; unmatched junction bases: 4. Germline CDR1 and CDR2: LGHNA and YNFKEQ. The CDR3 reads CASSQDLRGGEQFF. CDR3 nucleotide sequence: TGTGCCAGCAGCCAAGATCTTCGGGGGGGTGAGCAGTTCTTC.

This rearrangement joins TRBV4-1 to TRBJ2-7; D may be TRBD2 (5 bases). Germline V gene lookup returns CDR1 MGHRA and CDR2 YSYEKL. The length of the CDR3 is 16 residues. V lost 1 base, J lost 0 bases, and 13 bases lay in between. Here the CDR3 DNA reads TGCGCCAGCAGCCAAGTTGGGGTGGGGAGCTCCTACGAGCAGTACTTC. This gives the protein CASSQVGVGSSYEQYF.

The chain carries TRBV4-1 and TRBJ2-5, with 9 bases identical to TRBD2. The trim removed 1 base at V and 4 bases at J, leaving 10 bases unmatched. There are 17 residues in the CDR3. CDR1 MGHRA and CDR2 YSYEKL come from the germline V gene. In DNA, the CDR3 is TGCGCCAGCAGCCAAGGGCGGGAGGGCTTTGAAATAGAGACCCAGTACTTC. Translation gives CASSQGREGFEIETQYF.

The V call is TRBV7-2, the J call TRBJ2-7, with 7 bases identical to TRBD2. This CDR3 is built from 14 residues. Germline V lookup: CDR1 SGHTA, CDR2 FQGNSA. J lost 5 bases, V lost 7 bases, and 11 bases had no gene match. The DNA for the CDR3 is TGTGCCAGCACCCTTACCGGGACTACTGACGAGCAGTACTTC. Protein sequence: CASTLTGTTDEQYF.

This chain joins TRBV7-8 and TRBJ2-7, with a weak D call TRBD1 (5 bases). Germline V CDR1 and CDR2: SGHVS, FQNEAQ. Trimming took off 5 bases at V and 6 bases at J, with 20 bases between the two ends. This CDR3 region has 15 residues. The CDR3 sequence: CASSAGPRQSGEQYF. Written as DNA, the CDR3 is TGTGCCAGCAGCGCAGGGCCACGACAGTCAGGCGAGCAGTACTTC.

The chain carries TRBV27 and TRBJ2-1; 10 bases map to TRBD2. Looked up from germline, CDR1 is MNHEY and CDR2 is SMNVEV (reference sequence). The V segment lost 10 bases and the J segment 12 bases; nucleotides outside the gene matches: 12. The CDR3 totals 13 residues. DNA for the CDR3: TGTGCCACCTCTGGCCTAGCGGGAGAGTGGCAGTTCTTC. Translation: CATSGLAGEWQFF.

This clone was seen once. The V call is TRBV10-3, the J call TRBJ1-1; weak D call: TRBD1 (6 bases). The CDR3 extends over 14 amino acids. V lost 3 bases to trimming and J lost 3 bases, with 11 bases between them. Germline lookup yields CDR1 ENHRY and CDR2 SYGVKD. Here the CDR3 DNA reads TGTGCCATCAGTGATAGGGGGTCGGACACTGAAGCTTTCTTT. Translating gives CAISDRGSDTEAFF.

V and J are TRBV19 and TRBJ2-7, with TRBD1 identical over 10 bases. Germline V gene sequence: CDR1 LNHDA, CDR2 SQIVND (reference sequence). The ends lost 3 bases at V and 3 bases at J; junction bases unmatched: 5. The CDR3 is 15 amino acids. The CDR3 region has the DNA TGTGCCAGTAGTATCGGACAGGGGGGGATCTACGAGCAGTACTTC. It is translated as CASSIGQGGIYEQYF. The full variable domain, in which reference TRBV19 and TRBJ2-7 provide the parts outside the CDR3, is DGGITQSPKYLFRKEGQNVTLSCEQNLNHDAMYWYRQDPGQGLRLIYYSQIVNDFQKGDIAEGYSVSREKKESFPLTVTSAQKNPTAFYLCASSIGQGGIYEQYFGPGTRLTVT.

This sequence joins TRBV14 and TRBJ1-5; possible D gene TRBD1, 6 bases. Trimming pared 5 bases from V and 0 bases from J, leaving 8 bases between. This CDR3 has 14 amino acids. The germline gives CDR1 SGHDN, CDR2 FVKESK. The DNA of the CDR3 is TGTGCCAGCAGCAGGGGGTATAGCAATCAGCCCCAGCATTTT. Protein product: CASSRGYSNQPQHF.

The chain combines TRBV19 with TRBJ2-7; D not resolved. The germline V and J ends were trimmed by 7 bases and 1 base, with 14 bases remaining between them. Germline CDR1 and CDR2: LNHDA and SQIVND (reference sequence). The CDR3 length is 14 residues. CDR3: CASIPEAGSYEQYF. The CDR3 nucleotides are TGTGCCAGTATTCCTGAGGCTGGATCCTACGAGCAGTACTTC. The whole variable domain, remainder taken from reference TRBV19 and TRBJ2-7, is DGGITQSPKYLFRKEGQNVTLSCEQNLNHDAMYWYRQDPGQGLRLIYYSQIVNDFQKGDIAEGYSVSREKKESFPLTVTSAQKNPTAFYLCASIPEAGSYEQYFGPGTRLTVT.